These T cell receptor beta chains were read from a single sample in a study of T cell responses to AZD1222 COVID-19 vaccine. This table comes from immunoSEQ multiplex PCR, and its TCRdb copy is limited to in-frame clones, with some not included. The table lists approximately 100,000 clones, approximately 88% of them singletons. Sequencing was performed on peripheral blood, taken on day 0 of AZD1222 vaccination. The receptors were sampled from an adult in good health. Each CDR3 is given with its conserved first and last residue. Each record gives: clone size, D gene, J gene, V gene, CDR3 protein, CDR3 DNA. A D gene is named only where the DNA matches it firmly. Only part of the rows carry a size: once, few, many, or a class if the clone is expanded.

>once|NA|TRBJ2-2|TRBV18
CASSPQNTGELFF
TGTGCCAGCTCACCACAGAACACCGGGGAGCTGTTTTTT
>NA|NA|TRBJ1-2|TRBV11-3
CASSRGRNYGYTF
TGTGCCAGCAGCCGCGGACGGAACTATGGCTACACCTTC
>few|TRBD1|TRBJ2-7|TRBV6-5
CASSSPGQGFYEQYF
TGTGCCAGCAGCTCACCCGGACAGGGTTTCTACGAGCAGTACTTC
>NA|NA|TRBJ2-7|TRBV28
CASSLRAGESGVGEQYF
TGTGCCAGCAGTTTAAGGGCGGGCGAAAGCGGAGTCGGCGAGCAGTACTTC
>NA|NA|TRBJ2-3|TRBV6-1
CASTEAESDTQYF
TGTGCCAGCACTGAAGCTGAATCAGATACGCAGTATTTT
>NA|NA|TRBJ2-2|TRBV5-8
CASSWGTTGELFF
TGTGCCAGCAGCTGGGGGACCACCGGGGAGCTGTTTTTT
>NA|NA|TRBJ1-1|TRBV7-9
CASSLVVWTEAFF
TGTGCCAGCAGCTTAGTGGTCTGGACTGAAGCTTTCTTT
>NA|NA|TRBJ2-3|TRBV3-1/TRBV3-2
CASSPGLSSTDTQYF
TGTGCCAGCAGCCCAGGGTTATCTAGCACAGATACGCAGTATTTT
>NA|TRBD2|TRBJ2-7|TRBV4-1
CASSQGLAGGEGTYEQYF
TGCGCCAGCAGCCAAGGACTAGCGGGAGGGGAAGGGACCTACGAGCAGTACTTC
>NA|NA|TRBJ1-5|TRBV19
CASSSQGNQPQHF
TGTGCCAGTAGTAGCCAGGGGAATCAGCCCCAGCATTTT
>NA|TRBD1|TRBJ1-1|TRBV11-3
CASSPRDRVPEAFF
TGTGCCAGCAGCCCCCGAGACAGGGTCCCTGAAGCTTTCTTT
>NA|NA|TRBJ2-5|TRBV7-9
CASQQETQYF
TGTGCCAGTCAGCAAGAGACCCAGTACTTC
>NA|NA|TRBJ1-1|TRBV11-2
CASTLGADLNTEAFF
TGTGCCAGCACCCTAGGGGCAGACCTAAACACTGAAGCTTTCTTT
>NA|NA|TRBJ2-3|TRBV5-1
CASSLEGHRTQYF
TGCGCCAGCAGCTTGGAAGGACACCGTACGCAGTATTTT
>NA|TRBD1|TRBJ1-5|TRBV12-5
CASGLVHCPGGQPQHF
TGTGCTAGTGGTTTGGTACATTGTCCAGGGGGTCAGCCCCAGCATTTT
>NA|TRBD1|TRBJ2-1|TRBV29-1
CSGTGFTGLNEQFF
TGCAGCGGGACAGGGTTCACGGGCCTCAATGAGCAGTTCTTC
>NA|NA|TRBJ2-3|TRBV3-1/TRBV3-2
CASSQGGPDTQYF
TGTGCCAGCAGCCAAGGGGGTCCAGATACGCAGTATTTT
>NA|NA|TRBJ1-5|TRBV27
CASSFSGLQPQHF
TGTGCCAGCAGTTTTTCAGGGCTTCAGCCCCAGCATTTT
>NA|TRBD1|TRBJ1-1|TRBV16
CASSLRTGNTEAFF
TGTGCCAGCAGCCTACGGACAGGGAACACTGAAGCTTTCTTT
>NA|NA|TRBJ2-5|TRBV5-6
CASSLVSQETQYF
TGTGCCAGCAGCTTGGTCAGCCAAGAGACCCAGTACTTC
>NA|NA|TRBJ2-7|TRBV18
CASSRSQYYEQYF
TGTGCCAGCTCGCGGTCCCAGTACTACGAGCAGTACTTC
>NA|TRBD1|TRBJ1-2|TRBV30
CAWSATGAGYGYTF
TGTGCCTGGAGTGCGACAGGGGCGGGATATGGCTACACCTTC
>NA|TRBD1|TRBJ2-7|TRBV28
CASSSPGQGYEQYF
TGTGCCAGCAGTTCGCCGGGACAGGGCTACGAGCAGTACTTC
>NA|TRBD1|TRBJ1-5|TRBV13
CASSWGRGMGQPQHF
TGTGCCAGCAGCTGGGGCAGGGGGATGGGTCAGCCCCAGCATTTT
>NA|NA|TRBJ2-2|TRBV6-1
CASSDEGGTGELFF
TGTGCCAGCAGTGACGAGGGGGGGACCGGGGAGCTGTTTTTT
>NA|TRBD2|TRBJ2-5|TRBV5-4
CASSSALAAQETQYF
TGTGCCAGCAGCTCGGCACTAGCGGCACAAGAGACCCAGTACTTC
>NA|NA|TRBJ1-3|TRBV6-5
CASRTERGRNTIYF
TGTGCCAGCAGGACAGAGCGTGGACGGAACACCATATATTTT
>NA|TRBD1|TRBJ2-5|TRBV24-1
CATSDFGQGRGSETQYF
TGTGCCACCAGTGATTTTGGACAGGGTAGAGGGTCGGAGACCCAGTACTTC
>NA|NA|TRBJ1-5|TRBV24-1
CATSDFGQPQHF
TGTGCCACCAGTGATTTCGGTCAGCCCCAGCATTTT
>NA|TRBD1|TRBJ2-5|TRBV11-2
CASRPYRGETQYF
TGTGCCAGCAGACCGTACAGGGGGGAGACCCAGTACTTC
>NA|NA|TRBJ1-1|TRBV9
CASSVAEGGEAFF
TGTGCCAGCAGCGTAGCTGAGGGAGGTGAAGCTTTCTTT
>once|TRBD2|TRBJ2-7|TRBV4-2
CASSQAASGSYEQYF
TGTGCCAGCAGCCAAGCGGCTAGCGGCTCCTACGAGCAGTACTTC
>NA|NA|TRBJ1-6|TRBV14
CASSQGGSSYNSPLHF
TGTGCCAGCAGCCAAGGAGGGAGCTCCTATAATTCACCCCTCCACTTT
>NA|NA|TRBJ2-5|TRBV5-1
CASSLTGLQETQYF
TGCGCCAGCAGCTTAACGGGGCTACAAGAGACCCAGTACTTC
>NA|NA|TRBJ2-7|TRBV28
CASSHSPYEQYF
TGTGCCAGCAGTCATTCCCCCTACGAGCAGTACTTC
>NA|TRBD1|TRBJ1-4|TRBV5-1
CASSPGQGRTNEKLFF
TGCGCCAGCAGCCCGGGACAGGGGAGGACTAATGAAAAACTGTTTTTT
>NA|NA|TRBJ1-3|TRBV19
CASSSRTGSSGNTIYF
TGTGCCAGTAGTTCCCGGACTGGCAGCTCTGGAAACACCATATATTTT
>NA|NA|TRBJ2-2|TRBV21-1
CASSNQGPGELFF
TGTGCCAGCAGCAATCAGGGGCCCGGGGAGCTGTTTTTT
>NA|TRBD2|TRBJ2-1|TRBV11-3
CASRPAGGRLNEQFF
TGTGCCAGCAGACCAGCGGGGGGACGGTTAAATGAGCAGTTCTTC
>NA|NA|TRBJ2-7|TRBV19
CASSTSYSKAEQYF
TGTGCCAGTAGTACATCCTACTCCAAGGCCGAGCAGTACTTC
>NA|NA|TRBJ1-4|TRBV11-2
CASSRRTANEKLFF
TGTGCCAGCAGCCGGAGGACAGCCAATGAAAAACTGTTTTTT
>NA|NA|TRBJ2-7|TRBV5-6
CASSLDGSLYEQYF
TGTGCCAGCAGCTTGGACGGCAGTCTCTACGAGCAGTACTTC
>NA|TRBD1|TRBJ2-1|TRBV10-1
CASSAGTGGFNEQFF
TGCGCCAGCAGTGCGGGGACAGGGGGCTTCAATGAGCAGTTCTTC
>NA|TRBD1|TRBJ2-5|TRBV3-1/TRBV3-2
CASSQGGGEETQYF
TGTGCCAGCAGCCAAGGAGGGGGCGAAGAGACCCAGTACTTC
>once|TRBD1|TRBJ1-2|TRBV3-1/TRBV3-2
CASSPMDRAGGYTF
TGTGCCAGCAGCCCGATGGACAGGGCTGGTGGCTACACCTTC
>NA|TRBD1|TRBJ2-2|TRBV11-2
CASSFLTGTDTGELFF
TGTGCCAGCAGCTTCCTAACCGGGACAGACACCGGGGAGCTGTTTTTT
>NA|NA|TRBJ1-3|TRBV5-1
CASSLMGDSGNTIYF
TGCGCCAGCAGCTTGATGGGGGACTCTGGAAACACCATATATTTT
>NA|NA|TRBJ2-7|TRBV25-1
CASSPPSPEGDSFWEQYF
TGTGCCAGCAGCCCCCCAAGTCCGGAGGGGGACAGCTTCTGGGAGCAGTACTTC
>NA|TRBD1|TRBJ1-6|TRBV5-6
CASSPGTGRPLHF
TGTGCCAGCAGCCCTGGGACAGGGAGACCCCTCCACTTT
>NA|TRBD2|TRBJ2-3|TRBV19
CASTPVGGGASDTQYF
TGTGCCAGTACCCCCGTGGGCGGGGGGGCCTCAGATACGCAGTATTTT
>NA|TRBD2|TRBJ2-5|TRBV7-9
CASTVSAGEETQYF
TGTGCCAGCACCGTTTCAGCGGGGGAAGAGACCCAGTACTTC
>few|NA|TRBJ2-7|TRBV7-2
CASSLAGAYGEQYF
TGTGCCAGCAGCTTAGCGGGGGCCTATGGCGAGCAGTACTTC